The 23 T cell receptor beta chains reported below all come from one sample, sequenced in a study of T cell repertoires in cytomegalovirus infection. No cognate antigen is known for these TCRs. TCRdb re-called the reads through MiXCR, storing one row per CDR3 protein. The sample records some 500,000 distinct CDR3 sequences, about 39% being singletons. The sequencing here drew on cultured PBMCs, taken from culture after CMV antigen stimulation. These receptors were taken from a human donor in good health (CMV status not recorded). Some clones in this sample may be carry-over from other donors' samples.

This clonotype was picked up a small number of times. The V and J genes are TRBV6-1 and TRBJ2-1, with D unclear. Trimming stripped 6 bases from V and 14 bases from J, with 17 bases between. CDR1 MNHNS and CDR2 SASEGT come from the germline V gene. The CDR3 has 12 residues. The CDR3 DNA sequence: TGTGCCAGCAGCCACGTACAGACCGGCGAGTTCTTC. Translated: CASSHVQTGEFF.

The rearrangement uses TRBV7-2 and TRBJ2-5; the match to TRBD1 covers 10 bases. V lost 0 bases and J lost 5; bases outside the gene matches: 6. The CDR3 runs 16 residues. Germline CDR1 is SGHTA and CDR2 is FQGNSA. CDR3 nucleotides: TGTGCCAGCAGCTTAGCGTGGGACAGGGGACGGGAGACCCAGTACTTC. Protein product: CASSLAWDRGRETQYF.

The chain combines TRBV6-2 or TRBV6-3 with TRBJ2-3; D is unclear. The CDR3 length is 18 residues. Trimming cost V 2 bases and J 0 bases, with 18 bases left between them. The germline V gene has CDR1 MNHEY and CDR2 SVGEGT. The CDR3 nucleotides read TGTGCCAGCAGTTACCGATACAGATCAAGACGGAGCACAGATACGCAGTATTTT. It is translated as CASSYRYRSRRSTDTQYF.

The rearrangement links TRBV7-2 to TRBJ2-2; TRBD2 matches at 11 bases. Germline lookup yields CDR1 SGHTA and CDR2 FQGNSA. This CDR3 is 16 amino acids long. V lost 5 bases, J lost 8 bases, and 10 bases stayed unmatched. CDR3 protein: CASSPPGLADRGELFF. In DNA form, the CDR3 reads TGTGCCAGCAGCCCCCCGGGACTAGCGGATCGGGGGGAGCTGTTTTTT.

The chain uses TRBV7-2 and TRBJ1-1; D gene uncertain. The V gene's germline CDR1 is SGHTA and CDR2 FQGNSA. V lost 3 bases to trimming and J lost 6 bases, with 11 bases between them. The CDR3 length is 13 residues. CDR3 in DNA: TGTGCCAGCAGCTTTTACGAACTCTCTGAAGCTTTCTTT. Protein: CASSFYELSEAFF.

V usage is TRBV7-2 and J usage is TRBJ2-3; weak D call: TRBD2 (6 bases). The CDR3 sequence is 13 residues long. V lost 2 bases, J lost 11 bases, and 14 bases lay in between. The germline CDR1 and CDR2 sequences are SGHTA and FQGNSA. The CDR3 sequence: CASSLWFVGGQYF. The CDR3 bases are TGTGCCAGCAGCTTATGGTTCGTGGGGGGGCAGTATTTT.

The sample holds a few counts of this clonotype. This chain joins TRBV19 and TRBJ1-1; D remains unclear. The CDR3 loop spans 12 amino acids. V was shortened by 5 bases and J by 6 bases, with 10 bases between the two germline ends. Germline V CDR1 and CDR2: LNHDA, SQIVND (reference sequence). The CDR3 loop reads CASSPGNSEAFF. The CDR3 DNA is TGTGCCAGTAGTCCCGGGAATTCTGAAGCTTTCTTT.

In its sample, this clonotype was seen a few times. The V call is TRBV12-3 or TRBV12-4, the J call TRBJ2-7; tentatively, D is TRBD1 (5 bases). Trimming removed 4 bases at V and 0 bases at J, with 16 bases between. The CDR3 consists of 16 residues. CDR3 sequence reads: CASSYGRAWDSYEQYV. The CDR3 DNA follows: TGTGCCAGCAGTTACGGCAGGGCATGGGACTCCTACGAGCAGTACGTC.

The V call is TRBV15, the J call TRBJ2-5; 13 bases agree with TRBD2. V lost 2 bases and J lost 9; bases outside the gene matches: 9. This CDR3 has 16 residues. CDR1 LNHNV and CDR2 YYDKDF come from the germline V gene (reference sequence). CDR3 in amino acids: CATSRRLAGGSASQYF. The CDR3 nucleotides read TGTGCCACCAGCAGACGACTAGCGGGGGGCTCAGCGTCCCAGTACTTC. The whole variable domain, remainder taken from reference TRBV15 and TRBJ2-5, is DAMVIQNPRYQVTQFGKPVTLSCSQTLNHNVMYWYQQKSSQAPKLLFHYYDKDFNNEADTPDNFQSRRPNTSFCFLDIRSPGLGDTAMYLCATSRRLAGGSASQYFGPGTRLLVL.

This chain links TRBV29-1 with TRBJ2-1, with TRBD2 matching over 11 bases. The CDR3 runs 12 residues. Looked up from germline, CDR1 is SQVTM and CDR2 is ANQGSEA. With 7 bases clipped from V and 12 bases from J, the junction kept 8 bases outside the gene matches. The CDR3 reads CSAGLADLGQFF. CDR3 DNA sequence: TGCAGCGCGGGACTAGCGGATTTGGGGCAGTTCTTC.

The J gene is TRBJ2-1, the V gene TRBV6-2 or TRBV6-3; 9 bases are a match to TRBD2. After removal of 8 bases from V and 9 bases from J, the junction contained 8 bases not matched to a gene. The CDR3 runs to 13 residues. Looked up from germline, CDR1 is MNHEY and CDR2 is SVGEGT. CDR3 sequence (DNA): TGTGCCAGCGGGGGGGGGCGGGGGGGTGAGCAGTTCTTC. Its protein is CASGGGRGGEQFF.

The chain recombines TRBV27 with TRBJ2-4, with 8 bases lining up with TRBD1. CDR1 MNHEY and CDR2 SMNVEV come from the germline V gene (reference sequence). The CDR3 covers 17 residues. The ends lost 4 bases at V and 1 base at J; junction bases unmatched: 9. The CDR3 spells CASSSPSQGAAKNIQYF. The CDR3 DNA reads as TGTGCCAGCAGTTCCCCATCCCAGGGGGCTGCCAAAAACATTCAGTACTTC.

The chain links TRBV4-1 to TRBJ1-1, with D possibly TRBD1 on 6 matching bases. CDR1 is MGHRA and CDR2 is YSYEKL in the germline V gene. V was clipped by 1 base and J by 4 bases, with 13 bases between them. This CDR3 has 15 residues. Written as DNA, the CDR3 is TGCGCCAGCAGCCAAGTCGGCAGGGGTCGCACTGAAGCTTTCTTT. Residues: CASSQVGRGRTEAFF.

This rearrangement joins TRBV6-8 to TRBJ1-5; possibly TRBD1 for D (5 bases). Trimming stripped 5 bases from V and 2 bases from J, with 16 bases between. The length of the CDR3 is 16 residues. Germline V lookup: CDR1 MNHGY, CDR2 SAAAGT. CDR3 residues: CASSRGGGGGNQPQHF. DNA of the CDR3: TGTGCCAGCAGTCGCGGAGGTGGGGGTGGCAATCAGCCCCAGCATTTT.

This chain links TRBV12-3 or TRBV12-4 with TRBJ2-1, with a tentative D call TRBD1 (5 bases). The CDR3 has 16 amino acids. The V end lost 8 bases, the J end lost 4 bases, and 21 bases lay between the germline ends. The CDR3 here is CASGNFDSAGYNEQFF. The CDR3 bases are TGTGCCAGCGGAAACTTCGACAGTGCTGGATACAATGAGCAGTTCTTC.

The chain is built from TRBV7-8 and TRBJ1-2; possibly TRBD1 for D (6 bases). Germline CDR1 SGHVS, CDR2 FQNEAQ. Deletions cut 4 bases from V and 8 bases from J, with 14 bases between. This CDR3 has 13 residues. The CDR3 DNA is TGTGCCAGCAGCTCCCACAGGGTCCGCGGCTACACCTTC. Encoded protein: CASSSHRVRGYTF.

The gene calls are TRBV10-3 and TRBJ1-2; no reliable D call. The CDR3 totals 12 residues. Trimming took off 6 bases at V and 2 bases at J, with 7 bases between the two ends. CDR1 is ENHRY, CDR2 SYGVKD, per germline. The CDR3 protein is CAISGPNYGYTF. The CDR3 DNA reads as TGTGCCATCAGCGGGCCGAACTATGGCTACACCTTC.

The chain joins TRBV4-2 to TRBJ1-1; D unclear. Germline assignment: CDR1 LGHNA and CDR2 YNFKEQ. V lost 0 bases and J 10 bases, leaving 15 bases between the germline ends. The CDR3 has 14 residues. The CDR3 sequence is CASSQDVTQWGAFF. Written as DNA, the CDR3 is TGTGCCAGCAGCCAAGATGTGACTCAATGGGGAGCTTTCTTT.

The V call is TRBV12-3 or TRBV12-4, the J call TRBJ2-5, with 9 bases aligning to TRBD2. With 6 bases clipped from V and 4 bases from J, the junction kept 9 bases outside the gene matches. The CDR3 consists of 15 residues. CDR3 loop: CASSRPASGAETQYF. The CDR3 DNA sequence: TGTGCCAGCAGCCGGCCGGCTAGCGGGGCAGAGACCCAGTACTTC.

V and J are TRBV4-2 and TRBJ1-1; tentative D call: TRBD1 (5 bases). The CDR3 consists of 17 residues. CDR1 and CDR2 (germline): LGHNA, YNFKEQ. V lost 2 bases, J lost 1 base, and 17 bases lay in between. This chain's CDR3 is CASSQHLQTASNTEAFF. CDR3 DNA: TGTGCCAGCAGCCAACACTTGCAGACAGCGTCGAACACTGAAGCTTTCTTT.

A few counts support this clonotype. This chain uses TRBV4-1 with TRBJ2-1; perhaps TRBD1 as D (6 bases). The CDR3 covers 15 residues. Trimming removed 1 base at V and 1 base at J, with 8 bases between. Germline V gives CDR1 MGHRA, CDR2 YSYEKL. The chain's CDR3 is CASSQVTGSYNEQFF. The CDR3, as DNA: TGCGCCAGCAGCCAAGTTACAGGGTCCTACAATGAGCAGTTCTTC.

A few counts support this clonotype. The V and J genes are TRBV15 and TRBJ2-1; D possibly matches TRBD1 or TRBD2 (5 bases each). Germline V gives CDR1 LNHNV, CDR2 YYDKDF (reference sequence). Trimming cost V 0 bases and J 2 bases, with 8 bases left between them. This CDR3 comprises 15 residues. CDR3 region: CATSRDRGPYNEQFF. The CDR3 DNA reads TGTGCCACCAGCAGAGATCGGGGCCCCTACAATGAGCAGTTCTTC.

This clonotype was seen only a few times. The chain joins TRBV27 to TRBJ2-1; 10 bases map to TRBD2. The CDR3 loop spans 17 amino acids. Germline lookup yields CDR1 MNHEY and CDR2 SMNVEV (reference sequence). V was pared by 3 bases and J by 2 bases, with 7 bases of the junction left unmatched. CDR3 in amino acids: CASSLWVAGGTYNEQFF. The CDR3 nucleotides are TGTGCCAGCAGTTTGTGGGTAGCGGGAGGTACCTACAATGAGCAGTTCTTC.